This T cell receptor (beta chain) comes out of a study of cytomegalovirus exposure and HLA in healthy donors. Points from the study as a whole: In a later analysis, DRB1 alleles had the most associated TCRs; HLA-C alleles the fewest. CMV serostatus stood as the only immune exposure information on hand. The study assumed roughly uniform donor sequencing depth for presence/absence analyses.

The CDR3 is 14 amino acids. Germline CDR1 LGHNA, CDR2 YSLEER. V was pared by 1 base and J by 7 bases, with 8 bases between. Healthy bone marrow donors made up the donor group. Primers for the PCR totalled 60 Vbeta and 13 Jbeta. Here immunoSEQ multiplex PCR was the method, and the copy in TCRdb shows in-frame clones only, minus some. The profile shows 90,000 or so clones, 80% to 90% of them singletons. As to this clone: Its antigen is unidentified.

The material sequenced was PBMCs. This rearrangement joins TRBV4-3 to TRBJ1-6; no reliable D call. This TCR derives from a young man in good health and CMV-seropositive. The CDR3 nucleotides are TGCGCCAGCAGCCAAGCCAGAGGAAATTCACCCCTCCACTTT. Encoded protein: CASSQARGNSPLHF.